This T cell receptor beta chain originates from a study of blood T cell repertoires in COVID-19. At the level of the study: Researchers got acute and convalescent COVID-19 samples from the United States, Italy and Spain.

With V trimmed by 4 bases and J by 3 bases, 6 bases remained unmatched. Germline V gene sequence: CDR1 LNHDA, CDR2 SQIVND (reference sequence). This CDR3 is built from 15 residues. In the original processing: For nucleated cells, counts were estimated from reference gene primer amplification. Sequencing was performed with immunoSEQ multiplex PCR; in TCRdb, only in-frame clones are kept and a portion is missing. The D gene and trimming were derived from the DNA, and the V and J assignments and clone size from that table. In the table there are some 220,000 clones, around 84% of which are singletons. The rearrangement links TRBV19 to TRBJ2-3; 8 nucleotides match TRBD1. This receptor was obtained from a man aged 50 to 60 with active or convalescent COVID-19. Source material: peripheral blood. The CDR3 loop is CASSTGQGVTDTQYF. CDR3 coding DNA: TGTGCCAGTAGTACCGGACAGGGAGTGACAGATACGCAGTATTTT.